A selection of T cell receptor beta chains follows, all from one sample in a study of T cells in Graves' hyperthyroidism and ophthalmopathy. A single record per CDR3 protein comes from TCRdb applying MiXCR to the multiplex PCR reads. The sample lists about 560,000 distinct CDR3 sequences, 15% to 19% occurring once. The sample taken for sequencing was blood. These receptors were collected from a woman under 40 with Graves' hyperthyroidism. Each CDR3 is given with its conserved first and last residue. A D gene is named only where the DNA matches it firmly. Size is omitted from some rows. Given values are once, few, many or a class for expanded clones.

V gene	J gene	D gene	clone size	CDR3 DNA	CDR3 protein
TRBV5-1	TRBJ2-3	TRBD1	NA	TGCGCCAGCAGCTTAGGGGACAGGGTGAGCACAGATACGCAGTATTTT	CASSLGDRVSTDTQYF
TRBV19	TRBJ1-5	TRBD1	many	TGTGCCAGTAGTATAGACCATTTTCGACGGGACAGGGAAGACAATCAGCCCCAGCATTTT	CASSIDHFRRDREDNQPQHF
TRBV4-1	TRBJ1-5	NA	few	TGCGCCAGCAGCCAAGAGCCCCAGGAAGGGCCCCAGCATTTT	CASSQEPQEGPQHF
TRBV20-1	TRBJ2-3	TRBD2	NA	TGCAGTGCTAGAGATCTCGGGATAGCGGGAGATCCTGGGGGTACGCAGTATTTT	CSARDLGIAGDPGGTQYF
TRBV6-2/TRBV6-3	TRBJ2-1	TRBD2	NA	TGTGCCAGCAGACCACTAGCGGGAGGAGAAAATGAGCAGTTCTTC	CASRPLAGGENEQFF
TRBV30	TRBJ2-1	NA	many	TGTGCCTGGACGCGTCACGACCAATACAATGAGCAGTTCTTC	CAWTRHDQYNEQFF
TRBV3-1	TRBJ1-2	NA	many	TGTGCCAGCCAATTGGCCGGTGACTATGGCTACACCTTC	CASQLAGDYGYTF
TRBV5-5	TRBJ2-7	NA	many	TGTGCCAGCAGCTTGGAGGTTGGGGCCTACGAGCAGTACTTC	CASSLEVGAYEQYF
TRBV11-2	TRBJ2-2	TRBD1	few	TGTGCCAGCAGCTTAGATTTTATTACAGGGGGCTTCACCGGGGAGCTGTTTTTT	CASSLDFITGGFTGELFF
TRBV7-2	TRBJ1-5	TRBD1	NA	TGTGCCAGCAGCTTAGGACAGGGGGTGCTAAATCAGCCCCAGCATTTT	CASSLGQGVLNQPQHF
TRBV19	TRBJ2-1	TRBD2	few	TGTGCCAGTAGTATAGCGGGGACTAGCGGGAACAATGAGCAGTTCTTC	CASSIAGTSGNNEQFF
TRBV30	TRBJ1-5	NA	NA	TGTGCCTGGAGTCCTAATAGCAATCAGCCCCAGCATTTT	CAWSPNSNQPQHF
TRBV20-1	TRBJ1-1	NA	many	TGCAGTGCTAGAACCCCGGGGATAGGCACTGAAGCTTTCTTT	CSARTPGIGTEAFF
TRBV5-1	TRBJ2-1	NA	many	TGCGCCAGCAGCTCACGGGTAGCGGAGGGGGGAGGTGAGCAGTTCTTC	CASSSRVAEGGGEQFF
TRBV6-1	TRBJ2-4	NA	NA	TGTGCCAGCGGGACTGGGAACATTCAGTACTTC	CASGTGNIQYF
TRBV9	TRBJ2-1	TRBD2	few	TGTGCCAGCAGCGTAGTTTGGACTAGCGGTTACAATGAGCAGTTCTTC	CASSVVWTSGYNEQFF
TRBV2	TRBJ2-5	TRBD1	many	TGTGCCAGCAGATCCGGGACAGGAGGCCAAGAGACCCAGTACTTC	CASRSGTGGQETQYF
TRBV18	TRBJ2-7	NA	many	TGTGCCAGCTCACCACAGTTCAGGGGCGAGCAGTACTTC	CASSPQFRGEQYF
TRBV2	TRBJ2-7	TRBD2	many	TGTGCCAGCAGTGAGTTGGCGGGAGTGGCCGAGCAGTACTTC	CASSELAGVAEQYF
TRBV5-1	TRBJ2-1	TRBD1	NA	TGCGCCAGCAGCCTAGGACAGGGGGCATGGAATGAGCAGTTCTTC	CASSLGQGAWNEQFF
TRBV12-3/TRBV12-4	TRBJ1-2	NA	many	TGTGCCAGCAGTTTGTTTTTTGGCGGCAGGGACAATAATGGCTACACCTTC	CASSLFFGGRDNNGYTF
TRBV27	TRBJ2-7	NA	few	TGTGCCTCGGGACAATTCTACGAGCAGTACTTC	CASGQFYEQYF
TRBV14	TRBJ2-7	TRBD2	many	TGTGCCAGCAGCCGTCCCGGGAGGCCTATCGAGCAGTACTTC	CASSRPGRPIEQYF
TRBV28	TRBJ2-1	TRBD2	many	TGTGCCAGCAGCCCGTGGGCCCAGGGGACTAGCGGGCACAATGAGCAGTTCTTC	CASSPWAQGTSGHNEQFF
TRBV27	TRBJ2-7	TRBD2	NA	TGTGCCAGCAGCCCGATGGGGGGAGGGAGAGAGTACTTC	CASSPMGGGREYF
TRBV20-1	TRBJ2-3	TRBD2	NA	TGCAGTGCTAGAGAGGGGGGGTTTAGCGGGAGGGGAGATACGCAGTATTTT	CSAREGGFSGRGDTQYF
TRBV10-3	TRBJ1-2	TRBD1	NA	TGTGCCATCAGTGAAGGACAGGCTGTCTATGGCTACACCTTC	CAISEGQAVYGYTF
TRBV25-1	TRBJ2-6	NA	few	TGTGCCAGCAGTGAATTATACGGCGGGTCTGGGGCCAACGTCCTGACTTTC	CASSELYGGSGANVLTF
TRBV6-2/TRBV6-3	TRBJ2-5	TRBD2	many	TGTGCCAGCAGTGACACTAGCGGCCCTAGTCAAGAGACCCAGTACTTC	CASSDTSGPSQETQYF
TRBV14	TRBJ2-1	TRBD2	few	TGTGCCAGCAGCCAAGAACTGGTAGTAGCGGGAGACTATGAGCAGTTCTTC	CASSQELVVAGDYEQFF
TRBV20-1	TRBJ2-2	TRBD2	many	TGCAGTGCAGCGGGACTTGTGAACACCGGGGAGCTGTTTTTT	CSAAGLVNTGELFF
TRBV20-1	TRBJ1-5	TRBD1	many	TGCAGTGCTAGAGGGGCCAACAGGGGGTTTGATCAGCCCCAGCATTTT	CSARGANRGFDQPQHF
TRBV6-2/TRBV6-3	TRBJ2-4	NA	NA	TGTGCCAGCACTTCACCAAGGGGCGAAAGCGGTCGACACATTCAGTACTTC	CASTSPRGESGRHIQYF
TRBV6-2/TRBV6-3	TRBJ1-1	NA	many	TGTGCCAGCAGTTACTTTCGGGGAACTGAAGCTTTCTTT	CASSYFRGTEAFF
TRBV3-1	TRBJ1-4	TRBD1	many	TGTGCCAGCGTTGGCAGGGGGAATGAAAAACTGTTTTTT	CASVGRGNEKLFF
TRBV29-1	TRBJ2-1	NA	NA	TGCAGCGTTGACTTCACGAGCTCCTACAATGAGCAGTTCTTC	CSVDFTSSYNEQFF
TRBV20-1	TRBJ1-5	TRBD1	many	TGCAGCTCTCTAGGACAGGCAGGTGAGCCCCAGCATTTT	CSSLGQAGEPQHF
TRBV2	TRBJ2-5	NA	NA	TGTGCCAGCAGTTCTCCGGAACAGGGGAGGGGAGAGACCCAGTACTTC	CASSSPEQGRGETQYF
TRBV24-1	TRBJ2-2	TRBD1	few	TGTGCCACCAGTGCTCCGGGACAGGGTGACACCGGGGAGCTGTTTTTT	CATSAPGQGDTGELFF
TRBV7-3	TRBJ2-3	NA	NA	TGTGCCAGCACCCGGGGTTCGGTCACAGATACGCAGTATTTT	CASTRGSVTDTQYF
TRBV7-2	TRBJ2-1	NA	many	TGTGCCAGCAGCTTACAGGGGCTAGCTTCCAATGAGCAGTTCTTC	CASSLQGLASNEQFF
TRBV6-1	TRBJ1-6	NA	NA	TGTGCCAGCACCCAGCGGAGGACAGATAATTCACCCCTCCACTTT	CASTQRRTDNSPLHF
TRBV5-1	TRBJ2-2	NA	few	TGCGCCAGCAGCTTTGTAGGGGTCGGGGAGCTGTTTTTT	CASSFVGVGELFF
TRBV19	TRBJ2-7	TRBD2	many	TGTGCCAGTAGTATGCGGACTAGCATCTACGAGCAGTACTTC	CASSMRTSIYEQYF
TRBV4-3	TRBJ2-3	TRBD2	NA	TGCGCCAGCAGCCAAGATCTAAGCGGGAAATTTTCTAGCACAGATACGCAGTATTTT	CASSQDLSGKFSSTDTQYF
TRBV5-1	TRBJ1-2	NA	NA	TGCGCCAGCACCCCTACGGCGGGGAACTATGGCTACACCTTC	CASTPTAGNYGYTF
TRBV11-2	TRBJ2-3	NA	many	TGTGCCAGCAGCTACTTGAGGGTGGATACGCAGTATTTT	CASSYLRVDTQYF
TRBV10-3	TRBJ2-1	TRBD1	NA	TGTGCCATTCGGGGACAGGGTGCTGGGGAGCAGTTCTTC	CAIRGQGAGEQFF
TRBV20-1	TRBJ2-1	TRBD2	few	TGCAGTGCTAGAGATCCAGCGGGAGGCCTCTACAATGAGCAGTTCTTC	CSARDPAGGLYNEQFF
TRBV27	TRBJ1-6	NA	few	TGTGCCAGCAGAGGAGGACCCGGTGCCTATAATTCACCCCTCCACTTT	CASRGGPGAYNSPLHF
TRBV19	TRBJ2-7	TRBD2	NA	TGTGCCAGTAGCAGAACTAGCGGGAGGTTTTCCTACAATGAGCAGTACTTC	CASSRTSGRFSYNEQYF
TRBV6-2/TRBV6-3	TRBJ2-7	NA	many	TGTGCCTCTCTCTCCCGGGACTTCGCCTACGAGCAGTACTTC	CASLSRDFAYEQYF
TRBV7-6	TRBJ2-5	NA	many	TGTGCCAGCAGCTTAGGTGCGGAGACCCAGTACTTC	CASSLGAETQYF
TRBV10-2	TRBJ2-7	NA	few	TGCGCCAGCAAGACGGGGGCGGGAGCCACCTACGAGCAGTACTTC	CASKTGAGATYEQYF
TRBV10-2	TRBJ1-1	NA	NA	TGCGCCAGCAGTGAGAACGGGAACACTGAAGCTTTCTTT	CASSENGNTEAFF
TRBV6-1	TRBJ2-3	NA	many	TGTGCCAGCAGTGAAGGGCAGGGATGGGCTACGCAGTATTTT	CASSEGQGWATQYF
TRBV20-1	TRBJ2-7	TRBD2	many	TGCAGTGCCCCTAATAGCGGGAGGGATCCCTACGAGCAGTACTTC	CSAPNSGRDPYEQYF